This TCR beta chain was found in a study of blood T cell repertoires in COVID-19. Germline V lookup: CDR1 SGHRS, CDR2 YFSETQ. The CDR3 has 15 residues. The V gene lost 3 bases and the J gene lost 6 bases, with 18 bases spanning the gap. Methods used by the authors: Nucleated cell counts were estimated from reference gene primer amplification. Assay: immunoSEQ multiplex PCR; the TCRdb copy retains only in-frame clones and omits some. V and J calls and clone size are copied from that table; D and trimming were computed from the DNA. The repertoire has approximately 140,000 clones, more than 75% of them found once; the top ten carry over 10%.

The sample was peripheral blood. The source is a man in his fifties or sixties with active or convalescent COVID-19. J is TRBJ1-2 and V is TRBV5-1; TRBD1 is a possible D gene (6 bases). The CDR3, as DNA: TGCGCCAGCAGCTGGAGGGGGGGCGCCGGAGATGGCTACACCTTC. It is translated as CASSWRGGAGDGYTF.